The 15 T cell receptor beta chains presented below share a single source sample, sequenced in a study of blood T cell repertoires in COVID-19. Using immunoSEQ multiplex PCR, the repertoire was profiled, and TCRdb retains in-frame clones only, with some absent. The sample records about 100,000 clones, around four fifths being singletons. The sequenced sample consisted of peripheral blood. The receptor set was obtained from a man between 65 and 85 years old with active or convalescent COVID-19.

This chain links TRBV4-3 with TRBJ2-5; no definite D call. V shed 0 bases and J shed 4 bases, with 9 bases lying between them. The germline CDR1 and CDR2 sequences are LGHNA and YSLEER. CDR3 length: 14 residues. CDR3 region: CASSQDLRVETQYF. In DNA form, the CDR3 reads TGCGCCAGCAGCCAAGATCTACGCGTAGAGACCCAGTACTTC.

This clone showed up just a few times. The chain recombines TRBV19 with TRBJ1-2, with 8 nucleotides matching TRBD1. CDR3 length: 12 amino acids. The ends lost 6 bases at V and 8 bases at J; junction bases unmatched: 5. Per the germline V gene, CDR1 is LNHDA and CDR2 is SQIVND (reference sequence). The DNA for the CDR3 is TGTGCCAGTAGCCCCAGGGGGCAGGGCTACACCTTC. It encodes CASSPRGQGYTF.

V is TRBV11-3 and J is TRBJ2-1, with 9 bases aligning to TRBD1. V lost 5 bases, J lost 9 bases, and 5 bases stayed unmatched. Germline values: CDR1 SGHNT, CDR2 YENEEA. The CDR3 is made up of 13 amino acids. In DNA form, the CDR3 reads TGTGCCAGCAGCCGGGACAGGGACGCTGAGCAGTTCTTC. It encodes CASSRDRDAEQFF.

The CDR3 reads CATSERTANTGELFF. CDR3 DNA: TGTGCCACCAGTGAAAGGACAGCGAACACCGGGGAGCTGTTTTTT. The V call is TRBV24-1, the J call TRBJ2-2; possibly TRBD1 for D (6 bases). V was pared by 4 bases and J by 0 bases, with 8 bases between. The CDR3 consists of 15 residues. Per the germline V gene, CDR1 is KGHDR and CDR2 is SFDVKD.

This clone came up once. V gene TRBV28 combines with J gene TRBJ2-7; TRBD2 might be the D (5 bases). From germline, CDR1 is MDHEN and CDR2 SYDVKM. V was shortened by 5 bases and J by 2 bases, with 19 bases between the two germline ends. This CDR3 is built from 16 residues. CDR3 nucleotides: TGTGCCAGCAGTCCCCGTTCGGGATTTTACGCCTACGAGCAGTACTTC. It yields the protein CASSPRSGFYAYEQYF.

The chain links TRBV7-9 to TRBJ2-7, with D perhaps matching TRBD1 (5 bases). This CDR3 spans 12 amino acids. The V end was cut by 0 bases, the J end by 13 bases, with 13 bases between. Germline V gene sequence: CDR1 SEHNR, CDR2 FQNEAQ (reference sequence). CDR3 sequence reads: CASSLATGAQYF. The CDR3 nucleotides are TGTGCCAGCAGCTTAGCCACAGGTGCCCAATACTTC.

This clone was counted once. The chain's CDR3 is CASSIDRTDYGYTF. The CDR3 DNA is TGTGCCAGTAGTATAGATCGGACAGACTATGGCTACACCTTC. The J gene is TRBJ1-2, the V gene TRBV19, with D maybe TRBD1 (6 bases). Trimming pared 0 bases from V and 3 bases from J, leaving 8 bases between. The germline V gene has CDR1 LNHDA and CDR2 SQIVND (reference sequence). This CDR3 is 14 amino acids long.

This rearrangement joins TRBV5-4 to TRBJ2-7, with 7 bases that match TRBD2. Germline assignment: CDR1 SGHNT and CDR2 YYREEE (reference sequence). CDR3 length: 15 amino acids. The V and J ends lost 0 bases and 6 bases, in that order; junction bases with no gene match: 9. The CDR3 reads CASSLAGGMYAEQYF. The CDR3 nucleotides read TGTGCCAGCAGCTTGGCGGGGGGTATGTACGCCGAGCAGTACTTC.

This clone appeared a few times. The genes are TRBV4-3 and TRBJ2-3; D is perhaps TRBD2 (7 bases). Looked up from germline, CDR1 is LGHNA and CDR2 is YSLEER. The CDR3 consists of 13 residues. V shed 4 bases and J shed 8 bases, with 13 bases lying between them. The CDR3 region has the DNA TGCGCCAGCAGCCTTGGGGGGGCCGTTACGCAGTATTTT. Translating it yields CASSLGGAVTQYF.

The V gene is TRBV4-3, the J gene TRBJ1-1; 10 bases line up with TRBD1. The CDR3 covers 15 residues. V gave up 1 base and J gave up 10 bases; unmatched junction bases: 9. Germline lookup yields CDR1 LGHNA and CDR2 YSLEER. CDR3 sequence (DNA): TGCGCCAGCAGCCAAGGGGGAGACAGGGGGCCGGGAGCTTTCTTT. Protein sequence: CASSQGGDRGPGAFF.

CDR3 protein: CASTGARTIYGYTF. CDR3 bases: TGTGCCTCCACAGGGGCCCGGACGATCTATGGCTACACCTTC. This chain uses TRBV30 with TRBJ1-2; 7 bases agree with TRBD1. CDR1 is GTSNPN and CDR2 is SVGIG in the germline V gene (reference sequence). CDR3 length: 14 amino acids. V shed 7 bases, J shed 4 bases, and the junction held 12 bases outside the gene matches.

V gene TRBV11-2 combines with J gene TRBJ2-1; D possibly corresponds to TRBD2 (6 bases). The CDR3 loop spans 15 amino acids. With 2 bases removed from V and 4 bases from J, the gap between germline ends came to 12 bases. CDR1 is SGHAT and CDR2 is FQNNGV in the germline V gene. The CDR3 DNA reads as TGTGCCAGCAGCTTAATGGGACTGGATTACAATGAGCAGTTCTTC. This sequence encodes CASSLMGLDYNEQFF.

This chain links TRBV12-3 or TRBV12-4 with TRBJ1-6; D perhaps matches TRBD1 (6 bases). Trimming removed 6 bases from V and 15 bases from J, with 18 bases in between. This CDR3 is 13 amino acids long. The CDR3 is CASRGGGTPYLHF. The CDR3 bases are TGTGCCAGCAGAGGGGGTGGGACCCCGTACCTCCACTTT.

This clone is a singleton in its sample. This chain uses TRBV30 with TRBJ2-7; D gene uncertain. Trimming removed 5 bases at V and 1 base at J, with 9 bases between. Germline-derived CDR1 and CDR2 are GTSNPN and SVGIG (reference sequence). This CDR3 region has 12 residues. This chain's CDR3 is CAWDLGSYEQYF. CDR3 in DNA: TGTGCCTGGGATCTCGGTTCCTACGAGCAGTACTTC.

J is TRBJ2-7 and V is TRBV6-2 or TRBV6-3; 10 nucleotides align to TRBD2. Germline assignment: CDR1 MNHEY and CDR2 SVGEGT. V trimming: 0 bases; J trimming: 0 bases; junction bases outside the gene matches: 5. This CDR3 comprises 17 residues. The CDR3 DNA reads as TGTGCCAGCAGTTACTCGAGGCTAGCGGGGGTCTCCTACGAGCAGTACTTC. Residues: CASSYSRLAGVSYEQYF.